This is a list of T cell receptor beta chains from one sample in a study of shared clonotypes between healthy human individuals. The protocol was immunoSEQ multiplex PCR, while the TCRdb copy is restricted to in-frame clones and leaves out a portion. Of hundreds of thousands of clones in the sample, 90% to 95% were seen once. Sequenced: naive CD8+ T cells sorted from blood. The receptors come from a woman in her 30s in good health. Each CDR3 is given with its conserved first and last residue. The order of the fields is clone size, V gene, D gene, J gene, CDR3 length, CDR3 protein, CDR3 DNA. The D gene is left open where the match is weak. Only some rows state a clone size, as once, few, many or a class for expanded clones.

clone size: -
V gene: TRBV28
D gene: -
J gene: TRBJ1-5
CDR3 length: 11
CDR3 protein: CASSVDQPQHF
CDR3 DNA: TGTGCCAGCAGTGTGGATCAGCCCCAGCATTTT

clone size: -
V gene: TRBV5-1
D gene: -
J gene: TRBJ2-7
CDR3 length: 13
CDR3 protein: CASSLVGIYEQYF
CDR3 DNA: TGCGCCAGCAGCTTGGTCGGGATCTACGAGCAGTACTTC

clone size: -
V gene: TRBV5-4
D gene: -
J gene: TRBJ2-7
CDR3 length: 13
CDR3 protein: CASSIYSSYEQYF
CDR3 DNA: TGTGCCAGCAGCATCTATAGCTCCTACGAGCAGTACTTC

clone size: -
V gene: TRBV11-2
D gene: TRBD2
J gene: TRBJ2-1
CDR3 length: 16
CDR3 protein: CASSYHSGSMYNEQFF
CDR3 DNA: TGTGCCAGCAGCTATCATAGCGGGAGCATGTACAATGAGCAGTTCTTC

clone size: -
V gene: TRBV28
D gene: -
J gene: TRBJ1-5
CDR3 length: 16
CDR3 protein: CASSLFRDTSNQPQHF
CDR3 DNA: TGTGCCAGCAGTTTATTTAGGGACACTAGCAATCAGCCCCAGCATTTT

clone size: -
V gene: TRBV5-1
D gene: TRBD1
J gene: TRBJ2-7
CDR3 length: 16
CDR3 protein: CASSSDGTGKSYEQYF
CDR3 DNA: TGCGCCAGCAGCTCGGATGGGACAGGGAAGTCATACGAGCAGTACTTC

clone size: -
V gene: TRBV28
D gene: -
J gene: TRBJ2-7
CDR3 length: 14
CDR3 protein: CASSFTGSSYEQYF
CDR3 DNA: TGTGCCAGCAGTTTTACAGGTTCTTCCTACGAGCAGTACTTC

clone size: -
V gene: TRBV11-2
D gene: -
J gene: TRBJ1-1
CDR3 length: 13
CDR3 protein: CASSFGRDTEAFF
CDR3 DNA: TGTGCCAGCAGCTTCGGGCGAGACACTGAAGCTTTCTTT

clone size: -
V gene: TRBV27
D gene: TRBD2
J gene: TRBJ2-2
CDR3 length: 15
CDR3 protein: CASSLIAGAGGELFF
CDR3 DNA: TGTGCCAGCAGCCTTATAGCGGGAGCTGGCGGGGAGCTGTTTTTT

clone size: -
V gene: TRBV7-9
D gene: TRBD1
J gene: TRBJ2-3
CDR3 length: 15
CDR3 protein: CASSSWTGGTDTQYF
CDR3 DNA: TGTGCCAGCAGCTCGTGGACAGGGGGCACAGATACGCAGTATTTT

clone size: -
V gene: TRBV19
D gene: -
J gene: TRBJ2-7
CDR3 length: 12
CDR3 protein: CATTGTRNEQYF
CDR3 DNA: TGTGCCACTACGGGGACGAGGAACGAGCAGTACTTC

clone size: -
V gene: TRBV27
D gene: TRBD1
J gene: TRBJ1-1
CDR3 length: 15
CDR3 protein: CASSHRGTGGSEAFF
CDR3 DNA: TGTGCCAGCAGCCATAGAGGGACAGGGGGTTCTGAAGCTTTCTTT

clone size: -
V gene: TRBV2
D gene: TRBD2
J gene: TRBJ2-7
CDR3 length: 16
CDR3 protein: CASSRPTSGSSYEQYF
CDR3 DNA: TGTGCCAGCAGCCGCCCGACTAGCGGGAGCTCCTACGAGCAGTACTTC

clone size: -
V gene: TRBV28
D gene: -
J gene: TRBJ1-1
CDR3 length: 17
CDR3 protein: CASSLSHPQGGNTEAFF
CDR3 DNA: TGTGCCAGCAGTTTATCCCACCCGCAGGGCGGGAACACTGAAGCTTTCTTT

clone size: -
V gene: TRBV28
D gene: TRBD2
J gene: TRBJ2-4
CDR3 length: 15
CDR3 protein: CASSGTSGLIGIQYF
CDR3 DNA: TGTGCCAGCAGTGGGACTAGCGGATTAATTGGCATTCAGTACTTC

clone size: -
V gene: TRBV28
D gene: TRBD2
J gene: TRBJ2-2
CDR3 length: 13
CDR3 protein: CASSSTSAGELFF
CDR3 DNA: TGTGCCAGCAGTTCTACTAGCGCCGGGGAGCTGTTTTTT

clone size: -
V gene: TRBV7-9
D gene: -
J gene: TRBJ1-6
CDR3 length: 16
CDR3 protein: CASSPGRTVRNSPLHF
CDR3 DNA: TGTGCCAGCAGCCCGGGGAGGACAGTGCGTAATTCACCCCTCCACTTT

clone size: -
V gene: TRBV20-1
D gene: -
J gene: TRBJ1-2
CDR3 length: 11
CDR3 protein: CSARDQGVYTF
CDR3 DNA: TGCAGTGCTAGAGATCAGGGCGTCTACACCTTC

clone size: -
V gene: TRBV19
D gene: -
J gene: TRBJ1-4
CDR3 length: 14
CDR3 protein: CASSPGATNEKLFF
CDR3 DNA: TGTGCCAGTTCCCCGGGGGCAACTAATGAAAAACTGTTTTTT

clone size: -
V gene: TRBV4-2
D gene: -
J gene: TRBJ1-2
CDR3 length: 17
CDR3 protein: CASSQEGGQEPFYGYTF
CDR3 DNA: TGTGCCAGCAGCCAAGAGGGGGGCCAGGAGCCTTTCTATGGCTACACCTTC

clone size: -
V gene: TRBV2
D gene: -
J gene: TRBJ2-1
CDR3 length: 16
CDR3 protein: CASSGSDRPYYNEQFF
CDR3 DNA: TGTGCCAGCAGTGGGAGTGACAGACCGTACTACAATGAGCAGTTCTTC

clone size: -
V gene: TRBV7-2
D gene: TRBD2
J gene: TRBJ2-7
CDR3 length: 14
CDR3 protein: CASSWTSGDYEQYF
CDR3 DNA: TGTGCCAGCAGCTGGACTAGCGGGGACTACGAGCAGTACTTC

clone size: -
V gene: TRBV9
D gene: -
J gene: TRBJ2-2
CDR3 length: 11
CDR3 protein: CASGGKPELFF
CDR3 DNA: TGTGCCAGCGGCGGGAAACCGGAGCTGTTTTTT

clone size: -
V gene: TRBV5-1
D gene: -
J gene: TRBJ2-1
CDR3 length: 15
CDR3 protein: CASSLVLDTYNEQFF
CDR3 DNA: TGCGCCAGCAGCTTGGTTTTGGACACCTACAATGAGCAGTTCTTC

clone size: -
V gene: TRBV4-1
D gene: -
J gene: TRBJ1-1
CDR3 length: 14
CDR3 protein: CASSLSYRGTEAFF
CDR3 DNA: TGCGCCAGCAGCCTTAGTTATCGTGGCACTGAAGCTTTCTTT

clone size: once
V gene: TRBV5-4
D gene: -
J gene: TRBJ2-1
CDR3 length: 12
CDR3 protein: CASSWTHNEQFF
CDR3 DNA: TGTGCCAGCAGCTGGACTCACAATGAGCAGTTCTTC

clone size: -
V gene: TRBV6-4
D gene: -
J gene: TRBJ2-3
CDR3 length: 16
CDR3 protein: CASSPGHRRSTDTQYF
CDR3 DNA: TGTGCCAGCAGTCCGGGACATCGAAGGAGCACAGATACGCAGTATTTT

clone size: -
V gene: TRBV4-1
D gene: TRBD2
J gene: TRBJ2-1
CDR3 length: 20
CDR3 protein: CASSQGGGTSGRAVHNEQFF
CDR3 DNA: TGCGCCAGCAGCCAAGGTGGCGGGACTAGCGGGAGGGCCGTCCACAATGAGCAGTTCTTC

clone size: -
V gene: TRBV28
D gene: -
J gene: TRBJ2-2
CDR3 length: 16
CDR3 protein: CASSSSERQNTGELFF
CDR3 DNA: TGTGCCAGCAGTTCATCAGAGAGACAGAACACCGGGGAGCTGTTTTTT

clone size: -
V gene: TRBV30
D gene: TRBD1
J gene: TRBJ2-3
CDR3 length: 14
CDR3 protein: CAWDPGQGTDTQYF
CDR3 DNA: TGTGCCTGGGACCCGGGACAGGGAACAGATACGCAGTATTTT

clone size: -
V gene: TRBV28
D gene: TRBD1
J gene: TRBJ2-7
CDR3 length: 14
CDR3 protein: CASSPGQGIYEQYF
CDR3 DNA: TGTGCCAGCAGTCCGGGACAGGGGATCTACGAGCAGTACTTC

clone size: -
V gene: TRBV13
D gene: TRBD2
J gene: TRBJ2-3
CDR3 length: 17
CDR3 protein: CASSDSSGRVGTDTQYF
CDR3 DNA: TGTGCCAGCAGCGATTCTAGCGGGAGGGTTGGGACGGATACGCAGTATTTT

clone size: once
V gene: TRBV5-8
D gene: -
J gene: TRBJ2-7
CDR3 length: 16
CDR3 protein: CASSLGGGSVRYEQYF
CDR3 DNA: TGTGCCAGCAGCTTGGGTGGGGGGTCAGTGCGATACGAGCAGTACTTC

clone size: -
V gene: TRBV30
D gene: TRBD1
J gene: TRBJ1-1
CDR3 length: 14
CDR3 protein: CAWSTGTGVIEAFF
CDR3 DNA: TGTGCCTGGAGTACTGGGACAGGGGTGATTGAAGCTTTCTTT

clone size: -
V gene: TRBV5-1
D gene: TRBD2
J gene: TRBJ2-7
CDR3 length: 16
CDR3 protein: CASSPSGTTPIREQYF
CDR3 DNA: TGCGCCAGCAGCCCGTCCGGGACTACTCCCATACGTGAGCAGTACTTC

clone size: -
V gene: TRBV29-1
D gene: TRBD2
J gene: TRBJ2-7
CDR3 length: 13
CDR3 protein: CSVAGLASYEQYF
CDR3 DNA: TGCAGCGTTGCTGGACTAGCCTCCTACGAGCAGTACTTC

clone size: once
V gene: TRBV7-9
D gene: -
J gene: TRBJ1-4
CDR3 length: 13
CDR3 protein: CASNLQGEGKLFF
CDR3 DNA: TGTGCCAGCAACTTACAGGGAGAAGGAAAACTGTTTTTT

clone size: -
V gene: TRBV6-1
D gene: -
J gene: TRBJ2-7
CDR3 length: 17
CDR3 protein: CASSESLWATDSYEQYF
CDR3 DNA: TGTGCCAGCAGTGAAAGCCTCTGGGCGACAGACTCCTACGAGCAGTACTTC

clone size: -
V gene: TRBV27
D gene: -
J gene: TRBJ1-4
CDR3 length: 12
CDR3 protein: CASSTLKGELFF
CDR3 DNA: TGTGCCAGCAGTACCTTAAAAGGGGAACTGTTTTTT

clone size: -
V gene: TRBV19
D gene: -
J gene: TRBJ1-3
CDR3 length: 16
CDR3 protein: CASSIRPGFTGNTIYF
CDR3 DNA: TGTGCCAGTAGTATTAGGCCGGGGTTCACTGGAAACACCATATATTTT

clone size: -
V gene: TRBV28
D gene: TRBD2
J gene: TRBJ2-1
CDR3 length: 18
CDR3 protein: CASSQAGLALKKSDEQFF
CDR3 DNA: TGTGCCAGCAGTCAGGCGGGACTAGCGTTAAAAAAGAGCGATGAGCAGTTCTTC

clone size: -
V gene: TRBV5-6
D gene: TRBD2
J gene: TRBJ2-1
CDR3 length: 16
CDR3 protein: CASSSGLAGDYNEQFF
CDR3 DNA: TGTGCCAGCAGTTCGGGACTAGCGGGAGACTACAATGAGCAGTTCTTC

clone size: -
V gene: TRBV29-1
D gene: TRBD2
J gene: TRBJ2-1
CDR3 length: 15
CDR3 protein: CSVEGLAGGPNEQFF
CDR3 DNA: TGCAGCGTCGAAGGACTAGCGGGCGGACCTAATGAGCAGTTCTTC

clone size: -
V gene: TRBV28
D gene: -
J gene: TRBJ1-5
CDR3 length: 14
CDR3 protein: CASSLRGIVQPQHF
CDR3 DNA: TGTGCCAGCAGTTTACGGGGAATTGTCCAGCCCCAGCATTTT

clone size: -
V gene: TRBV5-1
D gene: -
J gene: TRBJ2-7
CDR3 length: 15
CDR3 protein: CASSLGWSTSSGQYF
CDR3 DNA: TGCGCCAGCAGCTTGGGGTGGTCGACTAGTTCTGGGCAGTACTTC

clone size: -
V gene: TRBV29-1
D gene: -
J gene: TRBJ1-1
CDR3 length: 13
CDR3 protein: CSGRGGENTEAFF
CDR3 DNA: TGCAGCGGGAGGGGGGGTGAAAACACTGAAGCTTTCTTT

clone size: -
V gene: TRBV27
D gene: TRBD2
J gene: TRBJ2-1
CDR3 length: 14
CDR3 protein: CASTTAGVHNEQFF
CDR3 DNA: TGTGCCAGCACCACAGCGGGAGTCCACAATGAGCAGTTCTTC

clone size: -
V gene: TRBV27
D gene: -
J gene: TRBJ1-2
CDR3 length: 13
CDR3 protein: CASSLGLHYGYTF
CDR3 DNA: TGTGCCAGCAGTTTAGGCCTTCACTATGGCTACACCTTC

clone size: few
V gene: TRBV7-9
D gene: -
J gene: TRBJ1-1
CDR3 length: 12
CDR3 protein: CATRDAVFEAFF
CDR3 DNA: TGTGCCACCAGGGACGCGGTGTTCGAAGCTTTCTTT

clone size: once
V gene: TRBV5-4
D gene: -
J gene: TRBJ2-7
CDR3 length: 13
CDR3 protein: CASSDVGSYEQYF
CDR3 DNA: TGTGCCAGCAGCGACGTTGGCTCCTACGAGCAGTACTTC